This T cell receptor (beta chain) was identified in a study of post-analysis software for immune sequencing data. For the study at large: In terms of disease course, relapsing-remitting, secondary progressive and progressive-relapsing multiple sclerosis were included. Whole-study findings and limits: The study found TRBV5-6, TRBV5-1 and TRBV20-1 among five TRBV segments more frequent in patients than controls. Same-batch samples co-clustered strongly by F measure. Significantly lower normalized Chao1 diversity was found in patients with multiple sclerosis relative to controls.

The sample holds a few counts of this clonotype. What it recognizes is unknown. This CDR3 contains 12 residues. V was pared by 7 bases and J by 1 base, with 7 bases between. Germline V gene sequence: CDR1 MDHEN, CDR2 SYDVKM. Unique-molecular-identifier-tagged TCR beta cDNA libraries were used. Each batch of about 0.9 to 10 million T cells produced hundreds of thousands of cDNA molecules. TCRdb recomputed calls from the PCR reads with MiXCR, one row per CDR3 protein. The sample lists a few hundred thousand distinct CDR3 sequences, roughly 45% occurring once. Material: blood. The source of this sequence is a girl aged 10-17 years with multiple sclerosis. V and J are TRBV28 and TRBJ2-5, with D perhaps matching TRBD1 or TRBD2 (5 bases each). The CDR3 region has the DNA TGTGCCAGCACCGGGACCCAAGAGACCCAGTACTTC. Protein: CASTGTQETQYF.